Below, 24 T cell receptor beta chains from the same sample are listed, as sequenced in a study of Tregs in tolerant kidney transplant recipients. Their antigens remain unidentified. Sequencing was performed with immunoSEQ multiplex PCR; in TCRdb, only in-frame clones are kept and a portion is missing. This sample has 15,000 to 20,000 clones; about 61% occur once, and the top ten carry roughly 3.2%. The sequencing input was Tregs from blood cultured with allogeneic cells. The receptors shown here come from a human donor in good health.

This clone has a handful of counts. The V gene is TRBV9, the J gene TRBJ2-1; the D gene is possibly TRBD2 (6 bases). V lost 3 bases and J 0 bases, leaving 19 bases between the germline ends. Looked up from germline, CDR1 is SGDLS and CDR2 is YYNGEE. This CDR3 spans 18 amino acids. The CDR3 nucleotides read TGTGCCAGCAGCGCCGGGACTCTCCCCCAACGCTCCTACAATGAGCAGTTCTTC. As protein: CASSAGTLPQRSYNEQFF.

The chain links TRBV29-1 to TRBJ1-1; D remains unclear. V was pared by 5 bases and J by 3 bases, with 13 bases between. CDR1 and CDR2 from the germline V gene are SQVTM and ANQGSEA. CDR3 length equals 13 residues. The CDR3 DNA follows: TGCAGCGTTATCGGCGGGGTGCACACTGAAGCTTTCTTT. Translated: CSVIGGVHTEAFF.

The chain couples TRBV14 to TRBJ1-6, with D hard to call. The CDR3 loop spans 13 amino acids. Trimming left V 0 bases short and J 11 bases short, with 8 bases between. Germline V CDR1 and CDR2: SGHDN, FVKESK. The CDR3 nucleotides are TGTGCCAGCAGCCAAGATCAGGTTACACCCCTCCACTTT. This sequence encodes CASSQDQVTPLHF. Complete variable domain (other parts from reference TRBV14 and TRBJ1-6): EAGVTQFPSHSVIEKGQTVTLRCDPISGHDNLYWYRRVMGKEIKFLLHFVKESKQDESGMPNNRFLAERTGGTYSTLKVQPAELEDSGVYFCASSQDQVTPLHFGNGTRLTVT.

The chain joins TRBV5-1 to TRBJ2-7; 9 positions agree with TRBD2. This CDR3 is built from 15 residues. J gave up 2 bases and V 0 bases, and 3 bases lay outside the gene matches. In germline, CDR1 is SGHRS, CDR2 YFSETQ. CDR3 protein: CASSLVGGRAYEQYF. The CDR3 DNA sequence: TGCGCCAGCAGCTTGGTAGGCGGGAGGGCCTACGAGCAGTACTTC.

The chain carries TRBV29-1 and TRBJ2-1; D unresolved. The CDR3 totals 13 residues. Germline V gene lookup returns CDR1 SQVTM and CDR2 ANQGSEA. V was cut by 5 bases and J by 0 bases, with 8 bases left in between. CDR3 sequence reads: CSVSIASYNEQFF. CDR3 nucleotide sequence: TGCAGCGTTTCTATAGCCTCCTACAATGAGCAGTTCTTC.

CDR3 in amino acids: CASSLGGVAEAFF. DNA of the CDR3: TGTGCCAGCAGCTTAGGTGGGGTAGCTGAAGCTTTCTTT. The chain couples TRBV11-1 to TRBJ1-1; no reliable D call. The V and J ends lost 1 base and 6 bases respectively, with 9 bases between them. The CDR3 spans 13 residues. Germline CDR1 and CDR2: SGHAT and FQDESV (reference sequence). Variable domain in full (rest from reference TRBV11-1 and TRBJ1-1): EAEVAQSPRYKITEKSQAVAFWCDPISGHATLYWYRQILGQGPELLVQFQDESVVDDSQLPKDRFSAERLKGVDSTLKIQPAELGDSAMYLCASSLGGVAEAFFGQGTRLTVV.

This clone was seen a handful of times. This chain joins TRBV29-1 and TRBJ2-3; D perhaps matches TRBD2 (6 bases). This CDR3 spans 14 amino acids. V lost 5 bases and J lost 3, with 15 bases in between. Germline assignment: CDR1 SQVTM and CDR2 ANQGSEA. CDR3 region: CSVRRGARTDTQYF. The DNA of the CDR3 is TGCAGCGTTCGGAGGGGCGCACGGACAGATACGCAGTATTTT.

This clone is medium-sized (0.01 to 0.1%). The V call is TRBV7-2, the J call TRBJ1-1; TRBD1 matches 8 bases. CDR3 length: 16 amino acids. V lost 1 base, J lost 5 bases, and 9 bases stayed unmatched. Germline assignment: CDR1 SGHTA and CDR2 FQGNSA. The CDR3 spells CASSLVSRGRGTEAFF. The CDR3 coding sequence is TGTGCCAGCAGCTTAGTCTCCAGGGGGCGCGGGACTGAAGCTTTCTTT.

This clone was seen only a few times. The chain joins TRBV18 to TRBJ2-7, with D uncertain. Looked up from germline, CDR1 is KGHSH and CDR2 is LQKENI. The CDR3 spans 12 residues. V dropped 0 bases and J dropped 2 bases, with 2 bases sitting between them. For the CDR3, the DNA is TGTGCCAGCTCACCACCTACCTACGAGCAGTACTTC. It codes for CASSPPTYEQYF.

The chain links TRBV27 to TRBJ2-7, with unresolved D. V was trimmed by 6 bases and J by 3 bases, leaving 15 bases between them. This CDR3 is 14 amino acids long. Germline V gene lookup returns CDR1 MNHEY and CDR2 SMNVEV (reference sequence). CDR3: CASSPRTPLYEQYF. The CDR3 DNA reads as TGTGCCAGCAGCCCACGGACCCCCCTCTACGAGCAGTACTTC.

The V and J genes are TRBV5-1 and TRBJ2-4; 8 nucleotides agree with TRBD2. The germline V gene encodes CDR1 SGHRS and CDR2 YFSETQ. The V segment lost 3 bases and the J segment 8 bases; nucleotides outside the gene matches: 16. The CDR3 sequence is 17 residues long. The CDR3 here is CASSYQGLEWGGDIQYF. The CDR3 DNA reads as TGCGCCAGCAGCTACCAGGGACTAGAGTGGGGCGGGGACATTCAGTACTTC.

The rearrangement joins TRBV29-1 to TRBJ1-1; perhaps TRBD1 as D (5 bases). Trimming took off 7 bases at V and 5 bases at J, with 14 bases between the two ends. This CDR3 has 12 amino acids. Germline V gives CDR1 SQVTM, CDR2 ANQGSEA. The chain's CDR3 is CSALGGWTEAFF. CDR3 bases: TGCAGCGCCCTCGGGGGGTGGACTGAAGCTTTCTTT.

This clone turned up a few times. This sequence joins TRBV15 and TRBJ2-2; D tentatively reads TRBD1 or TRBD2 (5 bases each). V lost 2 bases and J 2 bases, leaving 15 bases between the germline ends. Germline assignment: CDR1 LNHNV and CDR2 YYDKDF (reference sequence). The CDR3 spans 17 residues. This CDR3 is CATSRPGAGPNTGELFF. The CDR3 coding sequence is TGTGCCACCAGCAGACCCGGGGCAGGGCCAAACACCGGGGAGCTGTTTTTT.

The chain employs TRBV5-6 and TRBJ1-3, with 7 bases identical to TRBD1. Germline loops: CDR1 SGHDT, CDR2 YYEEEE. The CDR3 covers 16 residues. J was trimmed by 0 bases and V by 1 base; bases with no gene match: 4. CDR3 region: CASSLSDRSSGNTIYF. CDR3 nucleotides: TGTGCCAGCAGCTTGTCGGACAGGTCCTCTGGAAACACCATATATTTT.

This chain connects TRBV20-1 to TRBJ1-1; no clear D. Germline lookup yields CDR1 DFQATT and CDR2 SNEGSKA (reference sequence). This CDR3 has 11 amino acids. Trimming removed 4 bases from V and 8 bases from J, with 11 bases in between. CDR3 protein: CSANSGHEAFF. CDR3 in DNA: TGCAGTGCTAATTCGGGCCACGAAGCTTTCTTT.

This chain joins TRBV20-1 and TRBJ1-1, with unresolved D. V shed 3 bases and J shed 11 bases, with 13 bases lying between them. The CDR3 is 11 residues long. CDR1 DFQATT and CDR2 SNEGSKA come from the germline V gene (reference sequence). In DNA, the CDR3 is TGCAGTGCTAGGACACAGCGGAGGGCTTTCTTT. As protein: CSARTQRRAFF.

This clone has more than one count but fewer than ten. CDR3 nucleotide sequence: TGTGCCAGCAGAGACTACTCCGGCGGGACTGAAGCTTTCTTT. Translated, it gives CASRDYSGGTEAFF. The chain recombines TRBV7-2 with TRBJ1-1; D unresolved. Trimming cost V 6 bases and J 5 bases, with 16 bases left between them. The CDR3 consists of 14 residues. CDR1 is SGHTA and CDR2 is FQGNSA in the germline V gene.

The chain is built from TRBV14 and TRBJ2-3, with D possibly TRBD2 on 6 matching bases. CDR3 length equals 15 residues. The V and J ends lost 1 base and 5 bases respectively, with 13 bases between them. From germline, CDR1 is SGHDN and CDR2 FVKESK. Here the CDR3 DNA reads TGTGCCAGCAGCCAAGGACTAGGAGCGCAAGATACGCAGTATTTT. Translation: CASSQGLGAQDTQYF.

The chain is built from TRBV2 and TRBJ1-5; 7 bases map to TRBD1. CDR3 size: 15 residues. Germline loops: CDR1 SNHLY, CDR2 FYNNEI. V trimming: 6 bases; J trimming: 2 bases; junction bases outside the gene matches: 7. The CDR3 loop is CASRRQGGGNQPQHF. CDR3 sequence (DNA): TGTGCCAGCAGAAGACAGGGTGGTGGCAATCAGCCCCAGCATTTT.

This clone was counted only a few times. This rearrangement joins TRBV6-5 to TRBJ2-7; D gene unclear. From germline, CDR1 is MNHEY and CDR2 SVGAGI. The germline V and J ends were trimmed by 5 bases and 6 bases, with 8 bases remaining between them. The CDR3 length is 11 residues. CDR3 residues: CASSREGEQYF. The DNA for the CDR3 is TGTGCCAGCAGTAGAGAAGGCGAGCAGTACTTC.

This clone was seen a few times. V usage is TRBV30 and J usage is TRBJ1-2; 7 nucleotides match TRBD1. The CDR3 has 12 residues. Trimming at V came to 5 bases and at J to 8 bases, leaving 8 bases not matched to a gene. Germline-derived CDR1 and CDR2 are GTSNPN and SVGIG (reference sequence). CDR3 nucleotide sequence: TGTGCCTGGTACCCCACAGGGGCCGGCTACACCTTC. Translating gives CAWYPTGAGYTF.

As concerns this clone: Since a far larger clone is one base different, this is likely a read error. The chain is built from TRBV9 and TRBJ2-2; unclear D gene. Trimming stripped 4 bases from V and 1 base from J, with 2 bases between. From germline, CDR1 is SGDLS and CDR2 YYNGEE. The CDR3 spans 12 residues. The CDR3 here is CASSRNTGELFF. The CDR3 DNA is TGTGCCAGCAGCCGGAACACCGGGGAGCTGTTTTTT.

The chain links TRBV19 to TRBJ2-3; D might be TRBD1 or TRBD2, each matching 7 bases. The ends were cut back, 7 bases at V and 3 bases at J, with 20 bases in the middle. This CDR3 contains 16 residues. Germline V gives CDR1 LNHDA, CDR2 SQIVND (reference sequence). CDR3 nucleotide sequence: TGTGCCAGTACCGGATCAGGGGGGGATCTAACAGATACGCAGTATTTT. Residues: CASTGSGGDLTDTQYF. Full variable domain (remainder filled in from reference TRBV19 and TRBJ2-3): DGGITQSPKYLFRKEGQNVTLSCEQNLNHDAMYWYRQDPGQGLRLIYYSQIVNDFQKGDIAEGYSVSREKKESFPLTVTSAQKNPTAFYLCASTGSGGDLTDTQYFGPGTRLTVL.

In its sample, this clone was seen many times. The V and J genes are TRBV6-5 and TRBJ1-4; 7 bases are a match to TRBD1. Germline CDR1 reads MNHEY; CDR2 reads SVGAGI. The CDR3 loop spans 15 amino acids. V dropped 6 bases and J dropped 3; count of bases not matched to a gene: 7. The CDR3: CASRRQGNANEKLFF. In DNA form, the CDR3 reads TGTGCCAGCAGACGACAGGGAAACGCTAATGAAAAACTGTTTTTT.